This record covers a single T cell receptor beta chain. As yet, its antigen is unknown. Every isolated RNA sample was fully reverse transcribed, so sequencing captured expressed TCRB transcripts. Clones were sequenced by immunoSEQ multiplex PCR, and TCRdb holds only the in-frame ones, with some missing. Seen here are 550,000 to 850,000 clones, 13% observed once, and the top ten hold approximately 0.022%. The CDR3 runs 13 residues. Germline V CDR1 and CDR2: SGHTA, FQGNSA. The trim removed 3 bases at V and 3 bases at J, leaving 1 base unmatched. This sample is drawn from a study of beta chain features in type 1 diabetes. Study results and caveats: Shorter TCRB CDR3s, moderately but significantly so, marked every one of the four CD4+ subsets in Type 1 diabetes patients.

The sample comprised naive CD4+ T cells from blood. The rearrangement uses TRBV7-2 and TRBJ1-1, with TRBD1 matching 7 bases. The TCR comes from a man aged 18-30 years with type 1 diabetes. CDR3 nucleotides: TGTGCCAGCAGCTTCCAGGGGGACACTGAAGCTTTCTTT. Protein: CASSFQGDTEAFF. Full variable domain (rest looked up from reference TRBV7-2 and TRBJ1-1): GAGVSQSPSNKVTEKGKDVELRCDPISGHTALYWYRQSLGQGLEFLIYFQGNSAPDKSGLPSDRFSAERTGGSVSTLTIQRTQQEDSAVYLCASSFQGDTEAFFGQGTRLTVV.